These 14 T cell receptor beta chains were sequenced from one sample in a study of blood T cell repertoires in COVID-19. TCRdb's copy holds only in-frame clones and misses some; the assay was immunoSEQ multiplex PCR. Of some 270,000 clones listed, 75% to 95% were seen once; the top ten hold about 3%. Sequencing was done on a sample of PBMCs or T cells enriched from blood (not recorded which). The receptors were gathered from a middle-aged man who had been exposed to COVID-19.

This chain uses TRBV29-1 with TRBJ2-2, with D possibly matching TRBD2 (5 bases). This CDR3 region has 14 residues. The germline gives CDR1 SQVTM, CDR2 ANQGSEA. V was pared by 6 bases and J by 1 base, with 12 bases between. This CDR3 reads CSVLGFRNTGELFF. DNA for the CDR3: TGCAGCGTACTAGGGTTCAGGAACACCGGGGAGCTGTTTTTT.

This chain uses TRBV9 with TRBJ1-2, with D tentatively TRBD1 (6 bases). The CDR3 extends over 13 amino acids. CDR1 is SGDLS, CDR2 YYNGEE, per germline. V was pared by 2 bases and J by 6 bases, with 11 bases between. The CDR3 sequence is CASSVYRDDGYTF. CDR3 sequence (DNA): TGTGCCAGCAGCGTGTACAGGGATGATGGCTACACCTTC.

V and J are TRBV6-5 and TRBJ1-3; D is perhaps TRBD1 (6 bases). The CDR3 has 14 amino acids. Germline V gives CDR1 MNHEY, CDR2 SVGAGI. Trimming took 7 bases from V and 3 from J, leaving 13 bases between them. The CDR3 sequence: CASTPGHDGNTIYF. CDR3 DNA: TGTGCCAGCACCCCGGGACACGATGGAAACACCATATATTTT.

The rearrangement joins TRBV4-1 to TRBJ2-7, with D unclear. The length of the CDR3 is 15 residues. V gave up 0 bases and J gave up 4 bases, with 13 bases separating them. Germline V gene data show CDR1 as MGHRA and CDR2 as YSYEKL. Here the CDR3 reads CASSQDNRNLYEQYF. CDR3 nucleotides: TGCGCCAGCAGCCAAGATAACCGAAACCTATACGAGCAGTACTTC.

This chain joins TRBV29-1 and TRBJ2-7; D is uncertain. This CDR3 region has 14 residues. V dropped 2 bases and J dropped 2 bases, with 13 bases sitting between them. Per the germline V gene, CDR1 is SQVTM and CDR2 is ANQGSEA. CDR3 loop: CSVEYNTKPYEQYF. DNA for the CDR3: TGCAGCGTTGAATATAACACAAAACCCTACGAGCAGTACTTC.

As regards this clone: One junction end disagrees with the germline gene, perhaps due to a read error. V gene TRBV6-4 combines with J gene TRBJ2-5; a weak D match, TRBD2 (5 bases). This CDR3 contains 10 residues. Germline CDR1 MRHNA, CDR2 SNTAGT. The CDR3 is CASSDSYGDF. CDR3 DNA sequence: TGTGCCAGCAGTGATTCCTACGGGGACTTC.

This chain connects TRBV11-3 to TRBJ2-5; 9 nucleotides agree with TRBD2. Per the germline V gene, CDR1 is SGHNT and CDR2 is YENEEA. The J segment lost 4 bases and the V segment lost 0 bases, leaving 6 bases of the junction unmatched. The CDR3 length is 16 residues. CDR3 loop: CASSLDRAGGPETQYF. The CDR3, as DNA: TGTGCCAGCAGCTTAGATCGGGCGGGAGGGCCAGAGACCCAGTACTTC.

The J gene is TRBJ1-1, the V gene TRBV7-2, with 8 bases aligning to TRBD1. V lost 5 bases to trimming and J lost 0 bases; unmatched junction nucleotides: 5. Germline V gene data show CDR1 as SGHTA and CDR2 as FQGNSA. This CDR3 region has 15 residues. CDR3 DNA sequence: TGTGCCAGCAGCCTCCAGGGGGCGATGAACACTGAAGCTTTCTTT. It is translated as CASSLQGAMNTEAFF.

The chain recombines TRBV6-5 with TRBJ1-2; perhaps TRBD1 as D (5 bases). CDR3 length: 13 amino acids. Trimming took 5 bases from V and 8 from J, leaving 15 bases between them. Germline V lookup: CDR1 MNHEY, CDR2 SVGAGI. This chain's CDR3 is CASSPGLEGGYTF. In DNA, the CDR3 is TGTGCCAGCAGTCCGGGACTAGAGGGCGGCTACACCTTC.

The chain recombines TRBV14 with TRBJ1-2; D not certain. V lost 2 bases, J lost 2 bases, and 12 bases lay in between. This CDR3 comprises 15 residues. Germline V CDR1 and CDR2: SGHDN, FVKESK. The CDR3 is CASSQSITANYGYTF. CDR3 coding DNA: TGTGCCAGCAGCCAATCGATTACAGCAAACTATGGCTACACCTTC.

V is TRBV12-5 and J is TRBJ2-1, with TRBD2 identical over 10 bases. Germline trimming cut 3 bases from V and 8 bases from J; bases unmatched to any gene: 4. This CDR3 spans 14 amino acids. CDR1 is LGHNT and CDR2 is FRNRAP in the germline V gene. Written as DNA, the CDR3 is TGTGCTAGTGGTTTAGCGGGAGGGAACGATGAGCAGTTCTTC. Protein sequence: CASGLAGGNDEQFF. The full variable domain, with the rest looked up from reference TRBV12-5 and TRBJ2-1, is DARVTQTPRHKVTEMGQEVTMRCQPILGHNTVFWYRQTMMQGLELLAYFRNRAPLDDSGMPKDRFSAEMPDATLATLKIQPSEPRDSAVYFCASGLAGGNDEQFFGPGTRLTVL.

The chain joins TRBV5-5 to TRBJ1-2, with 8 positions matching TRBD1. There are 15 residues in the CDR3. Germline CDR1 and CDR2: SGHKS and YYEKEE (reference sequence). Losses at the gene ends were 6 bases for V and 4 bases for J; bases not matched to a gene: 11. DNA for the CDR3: TGTGCCAGCACCCATGGACAGGGCCGCTCCTATGGCTACACCTTC. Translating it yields CASTHGQGRSYGYTF.

CDR3: CASSPGQFGVGYTF. The DNA for the CDR3 is TGCGCCAGCAGCCCTGGACAGTTCGGCGTTGGCTACACCTTC. The genes are TRBV4-3 and TRBJ1-2; TRBD1 is a possible D gene (6 bases). The CDR3 sequence is 14 residues long. V lost 4 bases and J 7 bases, leaving 16 bases between the germline ends. Germline lookup yields CDR1 LGHNA and CDR2 YSLEER.

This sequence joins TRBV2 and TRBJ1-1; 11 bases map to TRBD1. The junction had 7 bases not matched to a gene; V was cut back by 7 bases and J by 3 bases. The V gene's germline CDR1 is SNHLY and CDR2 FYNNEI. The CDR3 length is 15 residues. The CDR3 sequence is CASNQGQGDDTEAFF. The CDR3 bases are TGTGCCAGCAACCAGGGACAGGGGGATGACACTGAAGCTTTCTTT. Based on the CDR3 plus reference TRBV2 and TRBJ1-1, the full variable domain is EPEVTQTPSHQVTQMGQEVILRCVPISNHLYFYWYRQILGQKVEFLVSFYNNEISEKSEIFDDQFSVERPDGSNFTLKIRSTKLEDSAMYFCASNQGQGDDTEAFFGQGTRLTVV.